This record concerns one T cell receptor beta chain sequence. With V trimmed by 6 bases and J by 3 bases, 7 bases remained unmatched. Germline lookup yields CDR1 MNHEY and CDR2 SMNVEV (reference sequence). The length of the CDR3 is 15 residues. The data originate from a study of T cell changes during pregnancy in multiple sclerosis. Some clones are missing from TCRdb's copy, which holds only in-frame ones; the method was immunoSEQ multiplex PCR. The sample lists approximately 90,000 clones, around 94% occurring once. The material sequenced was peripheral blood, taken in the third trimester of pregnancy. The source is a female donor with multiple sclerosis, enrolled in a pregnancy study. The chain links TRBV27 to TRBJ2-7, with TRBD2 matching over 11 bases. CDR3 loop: CASRLAGVWVYEQYF. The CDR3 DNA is TGTGCCAGCAGACTAGCGGGAGTCTGGGTCTACGAGCAGTACTTC.